This T cell receptor beta chain is drawn from a study of T cell responses to AZD1222 COVID-19 vaccine. Study information: Second-dose schedules of about 4 or about 12 weeks were combined.

The assay was immunoSEQ multiplex PCR, and TCRdb's table has in-frame clones only and misses some. The sample comprises around 110,000 clones, 75% to 90% of which are singletons, and around 5% rests with the top ten. Germline V lookup: CDR1 MNHEY, CDR2 SVGEGT. The CDR3 has 16 amino acids. Germline trimming cut 2 bases from V and 0 bases from J; bases unmatched to any gene: 0. The sequence came from an adult in good health. The sequencing here drew on peripheral blood, taken on day 0 of AZD1222 vaccination. The V call is TRBV6-2 or TRBV6-3, the J call TRBJ2-7, with 14 bases matching TRBD2. The CDR3 loop is CASSYGTSGSSYEQYF. DNA of the CDR3: TGTGCCAGCAGTTACGGGACTAGCGGGAGCTCCTACGAGCAGTACTTC.